Each of the 31 T cell receptor beta chains below was sequenced from the same sample in a study of cytomegalovirus exposure and HLA in healthy donors. The primer mix had 60 Vbeta and 13 Jbeta primers. TCRdb's table, derived via immunoSEQ multiplex PCR, lists solely in-frame clones and lacks some. The sample holds about 140,000 clones, roughly four fifths seen once. Material: PBMCs. All receptors derive from a man between 18 and 29 years old in good health and CMV-seropositive.

V gene TRBV14 combines with J gene TRBJ1-5; D is uncertain. Trimming took 5 bases from V and 7 from J, leaving 12 bases between them. CDR1 is SGHDN, CDR2 FVKESK, per germline. The CDR3 sequence is 13 residues long. The CDR3 here is CASSKGLQQPQHF. The CDR3 DNA reads as TGTGCCAGCAGCAAAGGCCTACAGCAGCCCCAGCATTTT.

A single count supports this clone. The chain recombines TRBV9 with TRBJ2-3, with 8 bases matching TRBD1. The V gene end was trimmed by 3 bases and the J gene end by 7 bases; junction bases not matched to a gene: 4. The V gene's germline CDR1 is SGDLS and CDR2 YYNGEE. The CDR3 is made up of 13 amino acids. The CDR3 sequence: CASSAQGANTQYF. CDR3 in DNA: TGTGCCAGCAGCGCCCAGGGGGCAAATACGCAGTATTTT.

The genes are TRBV18 and TRBJ2-1, with TRBD2 identical over 11 bases. The CDR3 spans 16 residues. V gave up 6 bases and J gave up 4 bases; unmatched junction bases: 8. Germline values: CDR1 KGHSH, CDR2 LQKENI. The CDR3 is CASSLGTSGMYNEQFF. As DNA, the CDR3 is TGTGCCAGCTCGCTTGGGACTAGCGGAATGTACAATGAGCAGTTCTTC.

The chain is built from TRBV5-8 and TRBJ2-7; TRBD1 matches at 9 bases. The V segment lost 4 bases and the J segment 5 bases; nucleotides outside the gene matches: 10. Germline lookup yields CDR1 SGHTS and CDR2 YDEGEE. The CDR3 has 15 residues. CDR3 loop: CASSPQTGGKHEQYF. The CDR3, as DNA: TGTGCCAGCAGCCCACAAACAGGGGGCAAACACGAGCAGTACTTC.

CDR3 DNA sequence: TGTGCCAGCAGCCTCGAGGGGAATCAGGGGCAGCCCCAGCATTTT. It is translated as CASSLEGNQGQPQHF. The chain joins TRBV28 to TRBJ1-5, with a tentative D call TRBD1 (6 bases). Germline-derived CDR1 and CDR2 are MDHEN and SYDVKM. Trimming cost V 6 bases and J 7 bases, with 19 bases left between them. The CDR3 totals 15 residues.

DNA of the CDR3: TGTGCCAGCAGTTACACGCGGGACAGGGATGGCTACACCTTC. Protein: CASSYTRDRDGYTF. V usage is TRBV6-5 and J usage is TRBJ1-2; TRBD1 aligns across 9 bases. Germline assignment: CDR1 MNHEY and CDR2 SVGAGI. This CDR3 has 14 residues. J gave up 6 bases and V 2 bases, and 4 bases lay outside the gene matches.

This chain links TRBV10-1 with TRBJ1-1; no definite D call. Germline V gives CDR1 WNHNN, CDR2 SYGVQD (reference sequence). V was cut by 3 bases and J by 1 base, with 6 bases left in between. The CDR3 runs 13 residues. The DNA for the CDR3 is TGCGCCAGCAGTGAATACGGGAACACTGAAGCTTTCTTT. Translating gives CASSEYGNTEAFF.

This clone was picked up one time. The sample carries other DNA sequences with the same CDR3. This chain connects TRBV29-1 to TRBJ2-3; tentative D call: TRBD2 (5 bases). Trimming shortened V by 3 bases and J by 0 bases, and 7 bases separated the two germline ends. CDR1 SQVTM and CDR2 ANQGSEA come from the germline V gene. This CDR3 spans 13 amino acids. The CDR3 sequence is CSVDGESTDTQYF. The DNA of the CDR3 is TGCAGCGTTGACGGGGAAAGCACAGATACGCAGTATTTT.

This clone was seen a handful of times. The chain joins TRBV11-2 to TRBJ2-2; 11 bases map to TRBD2. Trimming took 6 bases from V and 4 from J; bases not matched to a gene: 4. Germline V CDR1 and CDR2: SGHAT, FQNNGV. This CDR3 has 15 residues. This CDR3 reads CASRTSGTGTGELFF. In DNA form, the CDR3 reads TGTGCCAGCAGGACTAGCGGGACGGGCACCGGGGAGCTGTTTTTT.

The V and J genes are TRBV6-7 and TRBJ1-5, with D possibly TRBD1 on 6 matching bases. TRBV6-7 has ORF status, its function being uncertain. V was clipped by 11 bases and J by 4 bases, with 18 bases between them. The CDR3 contains 14 residues. CDR3 in amino acids: CAGPGVWGNQPQHF. CDR3 nucleotide sequence: TGTGCCGGACCAGGGGTATGGGGAAATCAGCCCCAGCATTTT.

In regard to this clone: No DNA is shown, since the ends of the CDR3 on it are uncertain; the CDR3 is the one TCRdb lists. V gene TRBV28 combines with J gene TRBJ2-3; the table's D gene call, TRBD1, was not cross checked with the DNA. Ends included, the CDR3 has 17 residues. Germline CDR1 and CDR2: MDHEN and SYDVKM. The CDR3 is CASSSSVGGESTDTQYF.

The chain is built from TRBV6-1 and TRBJ2-7; 7 nucleotides match TRBD1. CDR1 and CDR2 from the germline V gene are MNHNS and SASEGT. This CDR3 comprises 13 residues. With 7 bases clipped from V and 3 bases from J, the junction kept 6 bases outside the gene matches. Here the CDR3 reads CASTDRDFYEQYF. In DNA form, the CDR3 reads TGTGCCAGCACCGACAGGGATTTCTACGAGCAGTACTTC.

The V gene is TRBV5-1, the J gene TRBJ1-4, with TRBD1 matching 9 bases. J lost 5 bases, V lost 3 bases, and 5 bases had no gene match. CDR1 is SGHRS and CDR2 is YFSETQ in the germline V gene. The CDR3 consists of 15 residues. CDR3 region: CASSSWTGVNEKLFF. DNA for the CDR3: TGCGCCAGCAGCTCGTGGACAGGGGTAAATGAAAAACTGTTTTTT.

This clone was seen just once. This chain connects TRBV2 to TRBJ2-2; TRBD1 might be the D (6 bases). Germline-derived CDR1 and CDR2 are SNHLY and FYNNEI. This CDR3 has 14 residues. V gave up 6 bases and J gave up 1 base, with 9 bases separating them. The CDR3, as DNA: TGTGCCAGCAGGGACAGCTTGAACACCGGGGAGCTGTTTTTT. Protein product: CASRDSLNTGELFF.

The chain's CDR3 is CASSSPTVSGNTIYF. In nucleotides, the CDR3 is TGTGCCAGCAGCTCGCCCACAGTCTCTGGAAACACCATATATTTT. This chain links TRBV5-6 with TRBJ1-3; D remains unclear. This CDR3 spans 15 amino acids. CDR1 is SGHDT and CDR2 is YYEEEE in the germline V gene. The V end was cut by 3 bases, the J end by 0 bases, with 10 bases between.

The chain uses TRBV10-2 and TRBJ1-5; 7 bases are a match to TRBD1. Germline V gene data show CDR1 as WSHSY and CDR2 as SAAADI. This CDR3 contains 16 residues. V dropped 4 bases and J dropped 3; count of bases not matched to a gene: 9. The CDR3 sequence is CASSGDRDSYNQPQHF. The CDR3 DNA follows: TGCGCCAGCAGTGGGGACCGGGACAGTTACAATCAGCCCCAGCATTTT.

V gene TRBV2 combines with J gene TRBJ2-7; TRBD2 aligns across 9 bases. V dropped 5 bases and J dropped 7; count of bases not matched to a gene: 12. CDR1 and CDR2 from the germline V gene are SNHLY and FYNNEI. CDR3 length: 15 residues. The CDR3 DNA is TGTGCCAGCAGTTTACTGGGACTAGCCCTCGGGGAGCAGTACTTC. Amino acids: CASSLLGLALGEQYF. The full variable domain, rest sourced from reference TRBV2 and TRBJ2-7, is EPEVTQTPSHQVTQMGQEVILRCVPISNHLYFYWYRQILGQKVEFLVSFYNNEISEKSEIFDDQFSVERPDGSNFTLKIRSTKLEDSAMYFCASSLLGLALGEQYFGPGTRLTVT.

J is TRBJ2-1 and V is TRBV2; D possibly corresponds to TRBD2 (5 bases). Trimming removed 1 base from V and 15 bases from J, with 22 bases in between. This CDR3 region has 15 residues. Per germline, CDR1 SNHLY and CDR2 FYNNEI. The CDR3 sequence: CASSEGRTPPSSPFF. CDR3 bases: TGTGCCAGCAGTGAAGGGCGGACTCCCCCTTCTTCCCCGTTCTTC.

This clone was seen only once. The chain carries TRBV27 and TRBJ1-2, with 9 bases aligning to TRBD1. J was trimmed by 0 bases and V by 1 base; bases with no gene match: 6. Germline loops: CDR1 MNHEY, CDR2 SMNVEV (reference sequence). The CDR3 runs 17 residues. CDR3 sequence (DNA): TGTGCCAGCAGTTTATACGGGACAGGGCAAGCTAACTATGGCTACACCTTC. Translation gives CASSLYGTGQANYGYTF.

This clone appeared a single time. The chain combines TRBV5-1 with TRBJ2-2; 8 bases agree with TRBD1. This CDR3 contains 15 residues. Germline lookup yields CDR1 SGHRS and CDR2 YFSETQ. V trimming: 6 bases; J trimming: 7 bases; junction bases outside the gene matches: 11. CDR3 sequence: CASTGPDRAGGELFF. CDR3 nucleotide sequence: TGCGCCAGCACCGGACCGGACAGGGCGGGCGGGGAGCTGTTTTTT.

This clone was seen more than once but under ten times. One end of the junction does not line up with germline, which may come from a read error. The genes are TRBV4-1 and TRBJ2-7; 8 bases match TRBD1. CDR1 is MGHRA, CDR2 YSYEKL, per germline. This CDR3 region has 12 residues. The CDR3 DNA reads TGCGCCAGCAGCCAAGAGAGGACAGGGCCGATCTTC. Its translation: CASSQERTGPIF.

The chain is built from TRBV29-1 and TRBJ2-5; D gene unclear. This CDR3 is built from 11 residues. The germline V gene encodes CDR1 SQVTM and CDR2 ANQGSEA. The CDR3 loop reads CSTNTQETQYF. The CDR3 DNA sequence: TGCTCCACTAATACCCAAGAGACCCAGTACTTC. Drawing the rest from reference TRBV29-1 and TRBJ2-5, the complete variable domain is SAVISQKPSRDICQRGTSLTIQCQVDSQVTMMFWYRQQPGQSLTLIATANQGSEATYESGFVIDKFPISRPNLTFSTLTVSNMSPEDSSIYLCSTNTQETQYFGPGTRLLVL.

The chain recombines TRBV15 with TRBJ1-3; the D gene is possibly TRBD1 (6 bases). The V and J ends lost 8 bases and 1 base respectively, with 12 bases between them. The CDR3 contains 14 residues. CDR1 and CDR2 from the germline V gene are LNHNV and YYDKDF (reference sequence). CDR3 bases: TGTGCCACCCAGGGGCGTTTATCTGGAAACACCATATATTTT. Translated, it gives CATQGRLSGNTIYF. Supplemented by reference TRBV15 and TRBJ1-3, the full variable domain reads DAMVIQNPRYQVTQFGKPVTLSCSQTLNHNVMYWYQQKSSQAPKLLFHYYDKDFNNEADTPDNFQSRRPNTSFCFLDIRSPGLGDTAMYLCATQGRLSGNTIYFGEGSWLTVV.

The V call is TRBV28, the J call TRBJ1-2; a weak D match, TRBD1 (5 bases). There are 14 residues in the CDR3. Germline V CDR1 and CDR2: MDHEN, SYDVKM. V was shortened by 10 bases and J by 5 bases, with 20 bases between the two germline ends. The CDR3 protein is CATLGQGPGYGYTF. CDR3 DNA sequence: TGTGCCACCCTGGGTCAGGGCCCTGGGTATGGCTACACCTTC.

This chain uses TRBV27 with TRBJ1-4; possible D gene TRBD1, 5 bases. Between the trimmed V and J ends, which lost 6 bases and 0 bases, there was a span of 11 bases. The CDR3 consists of 15 residues. Germline-derived CDR1 and CDR2 are MNHEY and SMNVEV (reference sequence). CDR3 coding DNA: TGTGCCAGCAGGGGGGGTCCCGCAACTAATGAAAAACTGTTTTTT. This codes for CASRGGPATNEKLFF.

This clone was seen just once. The chain has TRBV27 and TRBJ2-3; no reliable D call. Germline lookup yields CDR1 MNHEY and CDR2 SMNVEV (reference sequence). V shed 3 bases and J shed 0 bases, with 7 bases lying between them. The CDR3 is 14 residues long. CDR3 nucleotides: TGTGCCAGCAGTTTGGCGACTAGCACAGATACGCAGTATTTT. It is translated as CASSLATSTDTQYF.

V is TRBV7-6 and J is TRBJ1-1; no reliable D call. Germline-derived CDR1 and CDR2 are SGHVS and FNYEAQ. The CDR3 loop spans 14 amino acids. V lost 5 bases, J lost 1 base, and 11 bases lay in between. The CDR3 DNA reads as TGTGCCAGCAGCCCGGAGCTTAGGAACACTGAAGCTTTCTTT. This codes for CASSPELRNTEAFF. The entire variable domain, with the rest obtained from reference TRBV7-6 and TRBJ1-1, is as follows: GAGVSQSPRYKVTKRGQDVALRCDPISGHVSLYWYRQALGQGPEFLTYFNYEAQQDKSGLPNDRFSAERPEGSISTLTIQRTEQRDSAMYRCASSPELRNTEAFFGQGTRLTVV.

The chain carries TRBV18 and TRBJ2-1; TRBD2 matches 9 bases. The trim removed 6 bases at V and 6 bases at J, leaving 15 bases unmatched. CDR1 is KGHSH and CDR2 is LQKENI in the germline V gene. The CDR3 covers 17 residues. The CDR3, as DNA: TGTGCCAGCTCCCCTAGTAGCGGGAGTTCGTGGGTCAATGAGCAGTTCTTC. Protein: CASSPSSGSSWVNEQFF. The whole variable domain, remainder taken from reference TRBV18 and TRBJ2-1, is NAGVMQNPRHLVRRRGQEARLRCSPMKGHSHVYWYRQLPEEGLKFMVYLQKENIIDESGMPKERFSAEFPKEGPSILRIQQVVRGDSAAYFCASSPSSGSSWVNEQFFGPGTRLTVL.

The V and J genes are TRBV5-4 and TRBJ1-1; TRBD1 aligns across 7 bases. The CDR3 extends over 15 amino acids. V lost 4 bases to trimming and J lost 0 bases; unmatched junction nucleotides: 6. CDR1 is SGHNT, CDR2 YYREEE, per germline (reference sequence). The CDR3 is CASSARTGLNTEAFF. The CDR3 DNA is TGTGCCAGCAGCGCCAGGACAGGACTGAACACTGAAGCTTTCTTT.

This clone was recorded once. Germline and junction disagree at one end, which may indicate a read error. For the CDR3, the DNA is TGTGCCAGTAGTAACTCCCACGAGCAGTACTTC. Translation gives CASSNSHEQYF. The rearrangement uses TRBV19 and TRBJ2-7; unclear D gene. Germline CDR1 reads LNHDA; CDR2 reads SQIVND (reference sequence). This CDR3 has 11 residues. The full variable domain, rest sourced from reference TRBV19 and TRBJ2-7, is DGGITQSPKYLFRKEGQNVTLSCEQNLNHDAMYWYRQDPGQGLRLIYYSQIVNDFQKGDIAEGYSVSREKKESFPLTVTSAQKNPTAFYLCASSNSHEQYFGPGTRLTVT.

The CDR3 loop reads CASSPRDRDRDSYEQYF. The CDR3 DNA follows: TGTGCCAGCAGCCCCCGTGATCGGGACAGGGACTCCTACGAGCAGTACTTC. The chain has TRBV9 and TRBJ2-7; 9 bases are a match to TRBD1. Germline-derived CDR1 and CDR2 are SGDLS and YYNGEE. The V and J ends lost 4 bases and 0 bases, in that order; junction bases with no gene match: 11. The CDR3 has 17 residues.